This entry describes one TCR beta chain. CDR3 length: 12 amino acids. The V end was cut by 6 bases, the J end by 5 bases, with 10 bases between. Germline V lookup: CDR1 LNHDA, CDR2 SQIVND (reference sequence). No treatment had been given to any patient before thyroid surgery. The sample is drawn from a study of metastatic and nonmetastatic thyroid tumors. Methods used by the authors: A papillary thyroid cancer distant-metastasis classifier was built from CDR3 differences across clinicopathological groups. TCRdb recomputed clones from the PCR reads via MiXCR. In this record, the V and J calls reflect TCRdb's handling and not the investigators' own analysis. The sample carries around 4,700 clones, less than 25% recorded once.

The sequence was obtained from a male donor with papillary thyroid cancer or a benign thyroid nodule (not recorded which). Some clones in this sample may be carry-over from other donors' samples. V is TRBV19 and J is TRBJ1-2; tentatively, D is TRBD1 (5 bases). Sequencing was carried out using tumor tissue. CDR3 DNA sequence: TGTGCCAGTAGGGGAGACAGTTATGGCTACACCTTC. It specifies CASRGDSYGYTF.